The rows below give T cell receptor beta chains drawn from one sample of a study of blood T cells in healthy people across ages. TCRdb reprocessed the 5' RACE reads via MiXCR and lists one record per CDR3 protein. The sample consists of roughly 800,000 distinct CDR3 sequences, 58% of them appearing once. The sequenced sample was blood. These receptors all stem from a man younger than 40 in good health. Each CDR3 is given with its conserved first and last residue. Each record gives: J gene, D gene, V gene, clone size, CDR3 DNA, CDR3 protein. The D gene is left open where the match is weak. Clone size is stated in some rows and not others, as once, few, many or a class when expanded.

J: TRBJ2-5
D: TRBD1
V: TRBV10-3
size: .
DNA: TGTGCCATCAGGGAGGGACAGGAGGAGGGGACCCAGTACTTC
CDR3: CAIREGQEEGTQYF

J: TRBJ2-7
D: .
V: TRBV4-1
size: few
DNA: TGCGCCAGCAGTCCCCAGAGGGCAATATATGACGAGCAGTACTTC
CDR3: CASSPQRAIYDEQYF

J: TRBJ2-7
D: .
V: TRBV6-6
size: .
DNA: TGTGCCAGCAGTTACAAAAGGGGAAGGGACTACGAGCAGTACTTC
CDR3: CASSYKRGRDYEQYF

J: TRBJ2-7
D: .
V: TRBV20-1
size: few
DNA: TGCAGTGCTAGAGCAGGGGCACACGAGCAGTACTTC
CDR3: CSARAGAHEQYF

J: TRBJ2-1
D: .
V: TRBV7-8
size: .
DNA: TGTGCCAGCAGCCCGGAACACGGACTGGCCCACAATGAGCAGTTCTTC
CDR3: CASSPEHGLAHNEQFF

J: TRBJ2-5
D: .
V: TRBV6-2/TRBV6-3
size: .
DNA: TGTGCCAGCAGTTACTTGGTGGGCTACCAAGAGACCCAGTACTTC
CDR3: CASSYLVGYQETQYF

J: TRBJ2-1
D: TRBD2
V: TRBV7-2
size: .
DNA: TGTGCCAGCAGCGCACTAGCGCTCACCTACAATGAGCAGTTCTTC
CDR3: CASSALALTYNEQFF

J: TRBJ2-1
D: .
V: TRBV6-5
size: few
DNA: TGTGCCAGCAGTTACGGGGAGAATGAGCAGTTCTTC
CDR3: CASSYGENEQFF

J: TRBJ2-7
D: .
V: TRBV20-1
size: .
DNA: TGCAGTGCTAGAGAACGGGACTCCTACTACGAGCAGTACTTC
CDR3: CSARERDSYYEQYF

J: TRBJ2-7
D: TRBD1
V: TRBV28
size: .
DNA: TGTGCCAGCAGGGGACAGGGGTACAATGAGCAGTACTTC
CDR3: CASRGQGYNEQYF

J: TRBJ1-2
D: .
V: TRBV20-1
size: few
DNA: TGCAGTGCTAGTCAGGGTTTGGACTATGGCTACACCTTC
CDR3: CSASQGLDYGYTF

J: TRBJ1-6
D: .
V: TRBV20-1
size: .
DNA: TGCAGTGCTAGACAGGTGGTTTCTTCACCCCTCCACTTT
CDR3: CSARQVVSSPLHF

J: TRBJ1-1
D: TRBD1
V: TRBV7-9
size: .
DNA: TGTGCCAGCAGGCGGGACAGTAGAGAAGCTTTCTTT
CDR3: CASRRDSREAFF

J: TRBJ1-6
D: .
V: TRBV25-1
size: .
DNA: TGTGCCAGCAGTGCCTCCTGGGGGTATAATTCACCCCTCCACTTT
CDR3: CASSASWGYNSPLHF

J: TRBJ2-5
D: .
V: TRBV9
size: once
DNA: TGTGCCAGCAGCGTAGGGGTAGAGCCTAGGGAGACCCAGTACTTC
CDR3: CASSVGVEPRETQYF

J: TRBJ2-1
D: TRBD2
V: TRBV27
size: .
DNA: TGTGCCAGCAGTTTAGTAAGCGGGATTCACTACAATGAGCAGTTCTTC
CDR3: CASSLVSGIHYNEQFF

J: TRBJ2-7
D: TRBD2
V: TRBV20-1
size: few
DNA: TGCAGTGCCAACAGTATAGCGGGGGCCTCCTACGAGCAGTACTTC
CDR3: CSANSIAGASYEQYF

J: TRBJ1-2
D: .
V: TRBV28
size: .
DNA: TGTGCCAGCAGTTTATCGAACAGGGACGGAGGCTACACCTTC
CDR3: CASSLSNRDGGYTF

J: TRBJ1-1
D: .
V: TRBV29-1
size: .
DNA: TGCAGCGCCCGATATAGGAGGGGGAACACTGAAGCTTTCTTT
CDR3: CSARYRRGNTEAFF

J: TRBJ2-1
D: .
V: TRBV12-3/TRBV12-4
size: .
DNA: TGTGCCAGCAGTCATGGGGGTGAAATGACGCAGTTCTTC
CDR3: CASSHGGEMTQFF

J: TRBJ2-1
D: .
V: TRBV7-2
size: few
DNA: TGTGCCAGCAGCGATAAGAGCGGTAGCTCCTACAATGAGCAGTTCTTC
CDR3: CASSDKSGSSYNEQFF

J: TRBJ1-2
D: TRBD1
V: TRBV12-3/TRBV12-4
size: .
DNA: TGTGCCAGCGGGACGACAGGGATCTATGGCTACACCTTC
CDR3: CASGTTGIYGYTF

J: TRBJ1-2
D: .
V: TRBV24-1
size: .
DNA: TGTGCCACCCCGACGGGCAGAAAGTACCTCTATGGCTACACCTTC
CDR3: CATPTGRKYLYGYTF

J: TRBJ2-1
D: TRBD1
V: TRBV28
size: many
DNA: TGTGCCAGCAGTTTCGCAGGGGGTTTCTACAATGAGCAGTTCTTC
CDR3: CASSFAGGFYNEQFF

J: TRBJ1-1
D: .
V: TRBV27
size: .
DNA: TGTGCCAGCAGTCAGGACGGAATCGAAGCTTTCTTT
CDR3: CASSQDGIEAFF

J: TRBJ1-5
D: .
V: TRBV2
size: .
DNA: TGTGCCAGCAATGGGAATAGCAATCAGCCCCAGCATTTT
CDR3: CASNGNSNQPQHF

J: TRBJ2-1
D: TRBD1
V: TRBV28
size: .
DNA: TGTGCCAGCAGTACGCCACAGGGGTCCCGGAATGAGCAGTTCTTC
CDR3: CASSTPQGSRNEQFF

J: TRBJ2-5
D: .
V: TRBV20-1
size: .
DNA: TGCAGTGCTAGAGATCTTACGGGAGCTGAGACCCAGTACTTC
CDR3: CSARDLTGAETQYF

J: TRBJ2-7
D: TRBD2
V: TRBV7-2
size: .
DNA: TGTGCCAGCAGCATGGGGACTAGCGGGCCCTACGAGCAGTACTTC
CDR3: CASSMGTSGPYEQYF

J: TRBJ2-7
D: .
V: TRBV29-1
size: .
DNA: TGCAGCGGACTCAGGGGTTTCGAGCAGTACTTC
CDR3: CSGLRGFEQYF

J: TRBJ1-4
D: .
V: TRBV3-1
size: .
DNA: TGTGCCAGCAGCCTCTTCGGGGAGAAGGGGAATGAAAAACTGTTTTTT
CDR3: CASSLFGEKGNEKLFF

J: TRBJ2-3
D: .
V: TRBV4-3
size: .
DNA: TGCGCCAGCAGCCAAGAGCGGGGTTTCACAGATACGCAGTATTTT
CDR3: CASSQERGFTDTQYF

J: TRBJ2-3
D: .
V: TRBV6-5
size: few
DNA: TGTGCCAGCAGTCCCACGGCCTCTAGCACAGATACGCAGTATTTT
CDR3: CASSPTASSTDTQYF